This T cell receptor (beta chain) emerged from a study of metastatic and nonmetastatic thyroid tumors. Whole-study context: It was across blood and tumor or nodule tissue from malignant and benign thyroid patients that repertoires were compared.

CDR1 is SGHTA, CDR2 FQGTGA, per germline. The CDR3 extends over 14 amino acids. J lost 10 bases, V lost 5 bases, and 10 bases had no gene match. Ahead of thyroid surgery, no patient had received treatment of any kind. This clone was recorded at least ten times. TCRdb re-analyzed the PCR reads through MiXCR. The table records roughly 13,000 clones, under 30% of them present only once. The clonotype originates from a female donor with papillary thyroid cancer or a benign thyroid nodule (not recorded which). Some clones in this sample may be carry-over from other donors' samples. V and J are TRBV7-3 and TRBJ2-1; 8 bases are shared with TRBD1. The sequencing sample was made of tumor tissue. CDR3 coding DNA: TGTGCCAGCAGCCTAGGAGCAGGGGGCATGGAGCAGTTCTTC. It encodes CASSLGAGGMEQFF.